A selection of T cell receptor beta chains follows, all from one sample in a study of Ad26.COV2.S vaccination and SARS-CoV-2 variants. Libraries were prepared by immunoSEQ multiplex PCR; TCRdb keeps only in-frame clonotypes and omits some of them. This sample has about 250,000 clones, with around 87% found just once. Sample: peripheral blood, taken in a trial of Ad26.COV2.S vaccine versus placebo. The source of these receptors is a person aged 18-60 years who received the Ad26.COV2.S COVID-19 vaccine or a placebo. CDR3s include the opening cysteine and the closing phenylalanine or tryptophan.

v_gene,CDR3aa
TRBV20-1,CSASPVVAGGRTEAFF
TRBV27,CASRGYTGGAGELFF
TRBV2,CASSILQGNHQPQHF
TRBV27,CASNLQGTYNSPLHF
TRBV6-4,CASSASGEPYNEQFF
TRBV9,CASSLWSGGGEETQYF
TRBV4-1,CASSQDLRTGGTEAFF
TRBV10-2,CASSEGGRNLQETQYF
TRBV30,CAWTVVGTGGYGYTF
TRBV12-3/TRBV12-4,CASTPVVFSPLHF
TRBV5-8,CASSLVWGGRDTGELFF
TRBV2,CASSAPDDRGLLSGNQPQHF
TRBV4-1,CASSPGQANLYGYTF
TRBV5-1,CASVGTRNTEAFF
TRBV18,CASRQGENQPQHF
TRBV7-9,CASSKTEDTQYF
TRBV7-2,CASSLPGENQPQHF
TRBV6-5,CASSYSLDYGYTF
TRBV20-1,CSASGWEHNEKLFF
TRBV4-3,CASSQDSGGSSDTQYF
TRBV5-6,CASSLRQGHATNEKLFF
TRBV3-1/TRBV3-2,CASSPRRDPNTGELFF
TRBV9,CASSVSGGANYNEQFF
TRBV7-2,CASSLGTNTEAFF
TRBV3-1/TRBV3-2,CASSQQGNNSPLHF
TRBV6-5,CASSYGERSEAFF
TRBV18,CASSPEAFSSTDTQYF
TRBV19,CASSRGNQPQHF
TRBV3-1/TRBV3-2,CASSQESVGTDTQYF
TRBV19,CASHGGQGRGYTF
TRBV7-2,CASSFRWGQGAHGYTF
TRBV7-6,CASSKRQGLASYNEQFF
TRBV12-3/TRBV12-4,CASSLVFYNEQFF
TRBV7-8,CASSLPGGQENIQYF
TRBV9,CASSVAGNTGELFF
TRBV2,CASSEVRAPRDGYTF
TRBV6-2/TRBV6-3,CASSSGVISTGELFF
TRBV27,CASSPGTSGYNEQFF
TRBV7-3,CASSSDRGYGYTF
TRBV5-1,CASSLGGGRALDTQYF
TRBV19,CASTLGRGWTGELFF
TRBV28,CASSFPGGLGQPQHF
TRBV5-4,CASSSAGTGFLEAFF
TRBV2,CASSDYTQYF
TRBV5-5,CASSLAGLAGGPSTDTQYF
TRBV5-4,CASSLEPTDTQYF
TRBV12-5,CASGLAPELMNTEAFF
TRBV28,CASRTGGSVNEQFF
TRBV5-1,CASSSTYEQYF
TRBV5-4,CASSSPGGLAGTQYF
TRBV18,CASSPPGLAGGIYNEQFF
TRBV6-1,CASSVERENPYNEQFF
TRBV6-5,CASSFSGQYGYTF
TRBV5-1,CASSSGGDRGYVTEAFF
TRBV7-6,CASSLRQGENGYTF
TRBV6-5,CASSSLGPHNEQFF
TRBV7-6,CASSPTQSTLGYGYTF
TRBV11-3,CASSLGLAGGSGETQYF
TRBV6-2/TRBV6-3,CASSYSGGNQPQHF